A selection of T cell receptor beta chains follows, all from one sample in a study of blood T cells in healthy people across ages. Each CDR3 protein gets one entry after TCRdb re-called the 5' RACE reads with MiXCR. The sample includes over 1.5 million distinct CDR3 sequences, about 50% of them seen just once. The sample comprised blood. These receptors were obtained from a woman aged 40 to 50 in good health. Both conserved end residues are part of each CDR3. Fields, in order: V gene, J gene, D gene, clone size, CDR3 protein, CDR3 DNA. A D gene is named only where the DNA matches it firmly. The size field is filled for only some rows; it gives once, few, many or a size class.

V: TRBV6-5
J: TRBJ2-5
D: NA
size: NA
CDR3: CASSYNRAREQYF
DNA: TGTGCCAGCAGTTATAACAGGGCGCGTGAGCAGTACTTC

V: TRBV11-2
J: TRBJ2-7
D: NA
size: NA
CDR3: CASSSGVSSYEQYF
DNA: TGTGCCAGCAGCTCGGGGGTAAGCTCCTACGAGCAGTACTTC

V: TRBV12-3/TRBV12-4
J: TRBJ2-3
D: TRBD1
size: NA
CDR3: CASSQTGGLGTATQYF
DNA: TGTGCCAGCAGTCAGACAGGGGGCTTGGGTACAGCTACGCAGTATTTT

V: TRBV3-1
J: TRBJ1-2
D: TRBD1
size: NA
CDR3: CASSQVPLTGVGYTF
DNA: TGTGCCAGCAGCCAAGTGCCTCTGACAGGGGTTGGCTACACCTTC

V: TRBV9
J: TRBJ2-1
D: NA
size: NA
CDR3: CASSVVPELGGEQFF
DNA: TGTGCCAGCAGCGTAGTGCCCGAGCTTGGTGGTGAGCAGTTCTTC

V: TRBV7-9
J: TRBJ2-5
D: NA
size: NA
CDR3: CASSPDAAPQETQYF
DNA: TGTGCCAGCAGCCCTGACGCGGCCCCTCAAGAGACCCAGTACTTC

V: TRBV29-1
J: TRBJ1-2
D: NA
size: NA
CDR3: CSVEVTGSYGYTF
DNA: TGCAGCGTTGAAGTTACAGGTTCTTATGGCTACACCTTC

V: TRBV29-1
J: TRBJ2-1
D: TRBD2
size: NA
CDR3: CSVDPSGNEQFF
DNA: TGCAGCGTTGATCCTAGCGGGAATGAGCAGTTCTTC

V: TRBV29-1
J: TRBJ1-2
D: NA
size: NA
CDR3: CSVEQGSYGYTF
DNA: TGCAGCGTAGAGCAGGGCAGCTATGGCTACACCTTC

V: TRBV2
J: TRBJ2-7
D: TRBD1
size: NA
CDR3: CASSDLEGQGPSAEQYF
DNA: TGTGCCAGCAGCGATCTGGAGGGACAGGGCCCTTCGGCGGAGCAGTACTTC

V: TRBV5-1
J: TRBJ2-7
D: NA
size: NA
CDR3: CASSSADSSIPIEQYF
DNA: TGCGCCAGCAGCTCCGCGGACAGCTCCATCCCGATCGAGCAGTACTTC

V: TRBV5-1
J: TRBJ2-5
D: TRBD2
size: NA
CDR3: CASSTGLPLFNEQYF
DNA: TGCGCCAGCAGCACGGGACTACCACTATTCAATGAGCAGTACTTC

V: TRBV7-2
J: TRBJ2-3
D: TRBD2
size: NA
CDR3: CASSTSAGGTDTQYF
DNA: TGTGCCAGCAGCACGAGCGCGGGGGGCACAGATACGCAGTATTTT

V: TRBV5-1
J: TRBJ1-4
D: TRBD1
size: few
CDR3: CASRYTGGDSTNEKLFF
DNA: TGCGCCAGCAGATATACAGGGGGGGATTCAACTAATGAAAAACTGTTTTTT

V: TRBV7-2
J: TRBJ1-2
D: NA
size: few
CDR3: CASSLGTGLGYGYTF
DNA: TGTGCCAGCAGCTTGGGTACAGGGCTAGGGTATGGCTACACCTTC

V: TRBV5-1
J: TRBJ2-3
D: NA
size: NA
CDR3: CASSPDRGGGPTDTQYF
DNA: TGCGCCAGCAGCCCGGACCGAGGGGGGGGCCCCACAGATACGCAGTATTTT

V: TRBV9
J: TRBJ2-6
D: TRBD1
size: few
CDR3: CASRSGTGGSGANVLTF
DNA: TGTGCCAGCAGGTCCGGGACAGGGGGCTCAGGGGCCAACGTCCTGACTTTC

V: TRBV15
J: TRBJ2-5
D: NA
size: few
CDR3: CATSRDNLGETQYF
DNA: TGTGCCACCAGCAGAGATAATTTGGGGGAGACCCAGTACTTC

V: TRBV6-5
J: TRBJ2-7
D: NA
size: NA
CDR3: CASSSGTEYEQYF
DNA: TGTGCCAGCAGTAGCGGGACAGAGTACGAGCAGTACTTC

V: TRBV4-3
J: TRBJ2-7
D: NA
size: NA
CDR3: CASSQGAGWLDEQYF
DNA: TGCGCCAGCAGCCAAGGGGCAGGGTGGTTGGACGAGCAGTACTTC

V: TRBV29-1
J: TRBJ1-2
D: NA
size: few
CDR3: CSVEAKPNYGYTF
DNA: TGCAGCGTAGAAGCTAAACCTAACTATGGCTACACCTTC

V: TRBV28
J: TRBJ1-2
D: TRBD1
size: NA
CDR3: CASSSTGGVGSNYGYTF
DNA: TGTGCCAGCAGTTCCACAGGGGGCGTAGGGAGTAACTATGGCTACACCTTC

V: TRBV29-1
J: TRBJ2-7
D: TRBD2
size: few
CDR3: CSAGLAGNYEQYF
DNA: TGCAGCGCCGGACTAGCGGGGAACTACGAGCAGTACTTC

V: TRBV9
J: TRBJ2-7
D: TRBD2
size: few
CDR3: CASSVGPSGGAYEQYF
DNA: TGTGCCAGCAGCGTAGGTCCTAGCGGGGGTGCCTACGAGCAGTACTTC

V: TRBV6-5
J: TRBJ1-1
D: NA
size: NA
CDR3: CASSYGAGGAEAFF
DNA: TGTGCCAGCAGTTATGGGGCGGGGGGCGCTGAAGCTTTCTTT

V: TRBV6-5
J: TRBJ2-4
D: TRBD1
size: few
CDR3: CASSEQGTLAKNIQYF
DNA: TGTGCCAGCAGCGAACAGGGGACCTTAGCCAAAAACATTCAGTACTTC

V: TRBV7-9
J: TRBJ1-1
D: NA
size: NA
CDR3: CASRAGADTEAFF
DNA: TGTGCCAGCCGTGCGGGGGCTGACACTGAAGCTTTCTTT

V: TRBV7-6
J: TRBJ2-5
D: NA
size: NA
CDR3: CASSLVSAGLTETQYF
DNA: TGTGCCAGCAGCTTAGTGTCGGCTGGGCTCACAGAGACCCAGTACTTC

V: TRBV6-6
J: TRBJ1-2
D: NA
size: NA
CDR3: CASSYPGALYGYTF
DNA: TGTGCCAGCAGTTACCCAGGGGCTCTGTATGGCTACACCTTC

V: TRBV6-2/TRBV6-3
J: TRBJ1-2
D: NA
size: few
CDR3: CASRPAGAQTGYTF
DNA: TGTGCCAGCAGACCGGCTGGGGCCCAGACGGGCTACACCTTC

V: TRBV7-2
J: TRBJ1-1
D: NA
size: NA
CDR3: CASSPRRGVMNTEAFF
DNA: TGTGCCAGCAGCCCTCGCCGCGGAGTCATGAACACTGAAGCTTTCTTT

V: TRBV5-6
J: TRBJ2-3
D: NA
size: NA
CDR3: CASSSGTVQDTQYF
DNA: TGTGCCAGCAGCTCAGGGACGGTTCAAGATACGCAGTATTTT

V: TRBV7-3
J: TRBJ2-1
D: NA
size: NA
CDR3: CASSLTRDSGEQFF
DNA: TGTGCCAGCAGCTTAACCCGAGACTCCGGCGAGCAGTTCTTC

V: TRBV9
J: TRBJ2-1
D: TRBD1
size: NA
CDR3: CASSVLGQGTYNEQFF
DNA: TGTGCCAGCAGCGTCCTCGGACAGGGGACCTACAATGAGCAGTTCTTC

V: TRBV2
J: TRBJ1-1
D: NA
size: NA
CDR3: CASRDKGPTPEAFF
DNA: TGTGCCAGTAGGGACAAGGGACCTACCCCCGAAGCTTTCTTT

V: TRBV12-3/TRBV12-4
J: TRBJ1-2
D: TRBD1
size: NA
CDR3: CASTPSDRALFFGYTF
DNA: TGTGCCAGCACCCCTTCAGACAGGGCTCTGTTCTTCGGCTACACCTTC

V: TRBV7-6
J: TRBJ2-5
D: TRBD2
size: NA
CDR3: CASSVGTSGAGETQYF
DNA: TGTGCCAGCAGTGTCGGAACTAGCGGGGCCGGGGAGACCCAGTACTTC

V: TRBV3-1
J: TRBJ2-3
D: NA
size: NA
CDR3: CASSPGRAPDTQYF
DNA: TGTGCCAGCAGCCCTGGAAGGGCGCCAGATACGCAGTATTTT

V: TRBV7-2
J: TRBJ2-1
D: TRBD2
size: many
CDR3: CASSLVATSGGQFF
DNA: TGTGCCAGCAGCTTAGTCGCGACTAGCGGGGGTCAGTTCTTC

V: TRBV6-5
J: TRBJ2-5
D: TRBD2
size: few
CDR3: CASSYLGLAGIQETQYF
DNA: TGTGCCAGCAGTTACCTAGGACTAGCGGGGATTCAAGAGACCCAGTACTTC

V: TRBV27
J: TRBJ2-3
D: TRBD2
size: NA
CDR3: CASSQTAGGSGGSQYF
DNA: TGTGCCAGCAGCCAAACGGCGGGGGGCTCCGGGGGGTCGCAGTATTTT

V: TRBV27
J: TRBJ1-1
D: TRBD1
size: few
CDR3: CASSPSGTVGTEAFF
DNA: TGTGCCAGCAGTCCATCCGGGACAGTGGGCACTGAAGCTTTCTTT

V: TRBV12-3/TRBV12-4
J: TRBJ2-3
D: NA
size: NA
CDR3: CASSSGTYTDTQYF
DNA: TGTGCCAGCAGTTCCGGGACCTACACAGATACGCAGTATTTT

V: TRBV4-2
J: TRBJ2-3
D: NA
size: NA
CDR3: CASGGLPTDTQYF
DNA: TGTGCCAGCGGAGGGCTTCCGACAGATACGCAGTATTTT

V: TRBV20-1
J: TRBJ2-1
D: NA
size: few
CDR3: CSARGGTGGEQFF
DNA: TGCAGTGCTAGAGGGGGGACCGGAGGTGAGCAGTTCTTC

V: TRBV5-1
J: TRBJ2-2
D: NA
size: NA
CDR3: CASSHQAGFNTGELFF
DNA: TGCGCCAGCAGCCACCAAGCGGGTTTCAACACCGGGGAGCTGTTTTTT

V: TRBV11-2
J: TRBJ2-3
D: TRBD1
size: NA
CDR3: CASSHQLTGTVSTDTQYF
DNA: TGTGCCAGCAGCCACCAGCTCACCGGGACAGTCAGCACAGATACGCAGTATTTT

V: TRBV15
J: TRBJ2-1
D: NA
size: NA
CDR3: CATSRDKGGPKHNEQFF
DNA: TGTGCCACCAGCAGAGATAAAGGAGGACCCAAGCACAATGAGCAGTTCTTC

V: TRBV5-6
J: TRBJ2-3
D: TRBD1
size: few
CDR3: CASSPDRARTDTQYF
DNA: TGTGCCAGCAGTCCGGACAGGGCCCGCACAGATACGCAGTATTTT

V: TRBV4-1
J: TRBJ2-3
D: NA
size: few
CDR3: CASSHGRVGTDTQYF
DNA: TGCGCCAGCAGCCACGGCAGGGTGGGCACAGATACGCAGTATTTT

V: TRBV11-1
J: TRBJ2-1
D: TRBD2
size: NA
CDR3: CASSLLAGSFNEQFF
DNA: TGTGCCAGCAGCCTACTAGCGGGGAGCTTCAATGAGCAGTTCTTC

V: TRBV7-2
J: TRBJ1-2
D: NA
size: few
CDR3: CASSLVQIYGYTF
DNA: TGTGCCAGCAGCTTAGTTCAGATCTATGGCTACACCTTC

V: TRBV27
J: TRBJ1-6
D: NA
size: NA
CDR3: CASSSPAGSYNSPLHF
DNA: TGTGCCAGCAGTTCCCCTGCGGGGTCCTATAATTCACCCCTCCACTTT

V: TRBV10-3
J: TRBJ2-5
D: TRBD2
size: NA
CDR3: CAISELTSGGQETQYF
DNA: TGTGCCATCAGTGAGCTGACTAGCGGGGGTCAAGAGACCCAGTACTTC

V: TRBV20-1
J: TRBJ1-2
D: NA
size: NA
CDR3: CSARGTQNGYTF
DNA: TGCAGTGCTAGGGGGACCCAGAATGGCTACACCTTC

V: TRBV6-6
J: TRBJ2-5
D: NA
size: few
CDR3: CASSYSWGETQYF
DNA: TGTGCCAGCAGTTACTCGTGGGGGGAGACCCAGTACTTC

V: TRBV6-2/TRBV6-3
J: TRBJ1-1
D: NA
size: NA
CDR3: CASSYSSRILNTEAFF
DNA: TGTGCCAGCAGTTACTCGAGCCGGATCCTGAACACTGAAGCTTTCTTT

V: TRBV29-1
J: TRBJ2-4
D: NA
size: NA
CDR3: CSVVGGRGGVKNIQYF
DNA: TGCAGCGTTGTGGGGGGCCGGGGCGGGGTTAAAAACATTCAGTACTTC

V: TRBV4-3
J: TRBJ2-2
D: NA
size: NA
CDR3: CASSQELRYTGELFF
DNA: TGCGCCAGCAGCCAAGAGTTGCGCTACACCGGGGAGCTGTTTTTT